Given below is one TCR beta chain in context. Germline V gene sequence: CDR1 SGHVS, CDR2 FQNEAQ. The CDR3 sequence is 17 residues long. Trimming shortened V by 5 bases and J by 0 bases, and 17 bases separated the two germline ends. These data come from a study of cytotoxic CD8 clonotypes in ibrutinib-treated CLL. Whole-study context: Responses: roughly 25 partial, 2 complete; after median about 70 months, around 15 stayed remitted, about twelve progressed.

Here immunoSEQ multiplex PCR was the method, and the copy in TCRdb shows in-frame clones only, minus some. Of hundreds of thousands of clones listed, 67% are singletons. This receptor was identified in a human donor with chronic lymphocytic leukemia. The chain employs TRBV7-8 and TRBJ1-5, with a weak D call TRBD1 (5 bases). Specimen: PBMCs, collected after 36 months of ibrutinib treatment. The CDR3 DNA reads TGTGCCAGCAGCCCCCGTGGGGGGGAACTTAGCAATCAGCCCCAGCATTTT. Translated: CASSPRGGELSNQPQHF.